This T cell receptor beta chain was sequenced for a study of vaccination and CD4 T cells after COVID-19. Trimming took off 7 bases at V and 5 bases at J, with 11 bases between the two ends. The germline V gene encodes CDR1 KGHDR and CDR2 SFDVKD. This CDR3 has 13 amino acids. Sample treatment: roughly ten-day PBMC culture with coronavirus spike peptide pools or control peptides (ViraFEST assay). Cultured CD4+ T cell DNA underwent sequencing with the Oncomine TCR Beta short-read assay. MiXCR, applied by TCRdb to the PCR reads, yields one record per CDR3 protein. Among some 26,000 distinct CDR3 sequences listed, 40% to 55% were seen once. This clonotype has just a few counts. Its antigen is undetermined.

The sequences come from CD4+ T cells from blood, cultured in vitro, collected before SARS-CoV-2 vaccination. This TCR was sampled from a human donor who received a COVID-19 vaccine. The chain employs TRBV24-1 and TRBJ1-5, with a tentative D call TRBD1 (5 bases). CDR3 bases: TGTGCCACCAGCTACGGAGGGGATCAGCCCCAGCATTTT. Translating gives CATSYGGDQPQHF.